This section outlines one TCR beta chain sequence together with its context. V lost 7 bases and J 10 bases, leaving 15 bases between the germline ends. The CDR3 runs to 12 residues. CDR1 is SGDLS, CDR2 YYNGEE, per germline. The data are from a study of technical replicates of blood from a few donors. Only in-frame clones appear in the TCRdb table, and some are missing; sequencing was by immunoSEQ multiplex PCR. In the table there are tens of thousands of clones, more than 85% of which are singletons. This TCR derives from a human donor in good health. The chain is built from TRBV9 and TRBJ2-1; D perhaps matches TRBD2 (5 bases). The specimen sequenced was T cells isolated from PBMCs. CDR3: CASSGLESEQFF. The CDR3 nucleotides read TGTGCCAGCTCTGGACTGGAGTCGGAGCAGTTCTTC.